The 12 T cell receptor beta chains below all came from one sample that was sequenced in a study of shared T cell receptors in the human thymus. Assay: immunoSEQ multiplex PCR; the TCRdb copy retains only in-frame clones and omits some. The sample gives 650,000 to 950,000 clones, roughly 85% of which show up once; 0.0095% to 0.013% is in the top ten. These data are also associated with another study on human thymus T cells.

Sequenced sample: thymocytes. The receptors here all came from a girl under three years old with a congenital heart defect.

This clone occurred a few times. The CDR3 nucleotides are TGTGCCAGTAGTATCCCCATAGACAGGGGTTACTATGGCTACACCTTC. Encoded protein: CASSIPIDRGYYGYTF. The V gene is TRBV19, the J gene TRBJ1-2; 8 bases agree with TRBD1. Trimming at V came to 3 bases and at J to 3 bases, leaving 9 bases not matched to a gene. Germline V CDR1 and CDR2: LNHDA, SQIVND (reference sequence). There are 16 residues in the CDR3. The full variable domain, in which reference TRBV19 and TRBJ1-2 provide the parts outside the CDR3, is DGGITQSPKYLFRKEGQNVTLSCEQNLNHDAMYWYRQDPGQGLRLIYYSQIVNDFQKGDIAEGYSVSREKKESFPLTVTSAQKNPTAFYLCASSIPIDRGYYGYTFGSGTRLTVV.

This rearrangement joins TRBV7-3 to TRBJ1-5; 9 nucleotides match TRBD1. CDR3 length: 15 amino acids. The germline CDR1 and CDR2 sequences are SGHTA and FQGTGA. V was pared by 5 bases and J by 10 bases, with 12 bases of the junction left unmatched. CDR3 bases: TGTGCCAGCAGCCCAGGGCCACAGGGGGCACGTCCCCAGCATTTT. Its translation is CASSPGPQGARPQHF.

The chain combines TRBV7-8 with TRBJ1-6; perhaps TRBD1 as D (5 bases). Germline CDR1 is SGHVS and CDR2 is FQNEAQ. This CDR3 region has 15 residues. Trimming removed 1 base at V and 8 bases at J, with 12 bases between. CDR3 sequence: CASSLVDRPYSPLHF. The CDR3 nucleotides are TGTGCCAGCAGCTTAGTCGACAGACCCTATTCACCCCTCCACTTT.

The CDR3 loop reads CASSSKMRGNTEAFF. CDR3 nucleotide sequence: TGTGCCAGCAGTTCGAAGATGCGAGGGAACACTGAAGCTTTCTTT. This chain uses TRBV27 with TRBJ1-1; D unresolved. CDR3 length: 15 amino acids. With 4 bases removed from V and 1 base from J, the gap between germline ends came to 13 bases. The germline V gene encodes CDR1 MNHEY and CDR2 SMNVEV (reference sequence).

The chain joins TRBV6-5 to TRBJ1-5, with unresolved D. The CDR3 covers 14 residues. Germline V gives CDR1 MNHEY, CDR2 SVGAGI. Trimming took 5 bases from V and 0 from J, leaving 8 bases between them. Written as DNA, the CDR3 is TGTGCCAGCAGTCACGGGTATAGCAATCAGCCCCAGCATTTT. Translation gives CASSHGYSNQPQHF.

The rearrangement uses TRBV6-6 and TRBJ2-2; D remains ambiguous. The CDR3 loop spans 13 amino acids. The germline CDR1 and CDR2 sequences are MNHNY and SVGAGI (reference sequence). V lost 7 bases to trimming and J lost 5 bases, with 11 bases between them. CDR3 sequence (DNA): TGTGCCAGCAATACCGTTCGGACCGGGGAGCTGTTTTTT. Its protein is CASNTVRTGELFF.

V and J are TRBV15 and TRBJ1-4; 7 nucleotides line up with TRBD1. The V gene end was trimmed by 0 bases and the J gene end by 7 bases; junction bases not matched to a gene: 2. The V gene's germline CDR1 is LNHNV and CDR2 YYDKDF (reference sequence). The CDR3 is 14 amino acids. CDR3 region: CATSRDRQGEKLFF. The CDR3 nucleotides are TGTGCCACCAGCAGAGATCGACAGGGTGAAAAACTGTTTTTT. The variable domain in full, with the rest retrieved from reference TRBV15 and TRBJ1-4, is DAMVIQNPRYQVTQFGKPVTLSCSQTLNHNVMYWYQQKSSQAPKLLFHYYDKDFNNEADTPDNFQSRRPNTSFCFLDIRSPGLGDTAMYLCATSRDRQGEKLFFGSGTQLSVL.

The CDR3: CASSRGGDRSLSQPQHF. Here the CDR3 DNA reads TGTGCCAGCAGCCGGGGGGGGGATCGGTCCCTTTCGCAGCCCCAGCATTTT. The rearrangement uses TRBV5-6 and TRBJ1-5; tentatively, D is TRBD1 (5 bases). CDR3 length: 17 residues. V lost 4 bases, J lost 7 bases, and 24 bases lay in between. Germline V gene lookup returns CDR1 SGHDT and CDR2 YYEEEE. The full variable domain, rest sourced from reference TRBV5-6 and TRBJ1-5, is DAGVTQSPTHLIKTRGQQVTLRCSPKSGHDTVSWYQQALGQGPQFIFQYYEEEERQRGNFPDRFSGHQFPNYSSELNVNALLLGDSALYLCASSRGGDRSLSQPQHFGDGTRLSIL.

Only a few counts were recorded for this clone. The rearrangement uses TRBV18 and TRBJ1-2; D perhaps matches TRBD1 (5 bases). The V and J ends lost 3 bases and 6 bases respectively, with 14 bases between them. Germline-derived CDR1 and CDR2 are KGHSH and LQKENI. CDR3 length equals 14 residues. CDR3 residues: CASSPHSRVHGYTF. The CDR3 DNA follows: TGTGCCAGCTCACCCCACTCCAGGGTCCATGGCTACACCTTC.

This clone was picked up a small number of times. The V call is TRBV14, the J call TRBJ1-6; no firm D call. The germline CDR1 and CDR2 sequences are SGHDN and FVKESK. Trimming cost V 0 bases and J 0 bases, with 24 bases left between them. The CDR3 has 22 residues. CDR3 DNA sequence: TGTGCCAGCAGCCAAGATAGGGCGGCGGGAGGCGGAAAAAGCTCCTATAATTCACCCCTCCACTTT. Its translation: CASSQDRAAGGGKSSYNSPLHF.

The rearrangement links TRBV13 to TRBJ1-1; no reliable D call. Per the germline V gene, CDR1 is PRHDT and CDR2 is FYEKMQ (reference sequence). Trimming pared 5 bases from V and 6 bases from J, leaving 7 bases between. CDR3 size: 11 residues. Here the CDR3 reads CASSNRSEAFF. The CDR3 region has the DNA TGTGCCAGCAGCAACAGATCTGAAGCTTTCTTT. The entire variable domain, with the rest obtained from reference TRBV13 and TRBJ1-1, is as follows: AAGVIQSPRHLIKEKRETATLKCYPIPRHDTVYWYQQGPGQDPQFLISFYEKMQSDKGSIPDRFSAQQFSDYHSELNMSSLELGDSALYFCASSNRSEAFFGQGTRLTVV.

The chain carries TRBV29-1 and TRBJ2-7; no firm D call. Trimming stripped 5 bases from V and 4 bases from J, with 9 bases between. The CDR3 is 11 amino acids. CDR1 SQVTM and CDR2 ANQGSEA come from the germline V gene. The CDR3: CSVMRDYEQYF. The CDR3 DNA reads as TGCAGCGTTATGAGAGATTACGAGCAGTACTTC.